This T cell receptor beta chain was observed in a study of spatial heterogeneity in lung cancer. Time point here: sample taken at primary tumor resection. Whole RNA obtained from tumor, nontumor lung or frozen PBMC underwent sequencing without sorting. CDR3 length: 15 amino acids. Trimming shortened V by 0 bases and J by 0 bases, and 8 bases separated the two germline ends. In TCRdb, the 5' RACE reads were re-called with MiXCR into one record per CDR3 protein. The repertoire holds 60,000 to 90,000 distinct CDR3 sequences, 10% to 15% seen once, with 6.5% to 8.5% in the top ten. The input for sequencing was PBMCs, taken at surgery. The source is a male donor with early-stage non-small cell lung cancer. V is TRBV12-3 or TRBV12-4 and J is TRBJ1-2; D unresolved. Here the CDR3 DNA reads TGTGCCAGCAGTTTAGCACCAGCAGCTAACTATGGCTACACCTTC. Protein sequence: CASSLAPAANYGYTF.